The text below deals with one T cell receptor beta chain. The CDR3 spans 14 residues. The germline V gene encodes CDR1 MNHEY and CDR2 SMNVEV (reference sequence). V trimming: 5 bases; J trimming: 5 bases; junction bases outside the gene matches: 7. Participant reports of clinical history set cohort assignment. These data are taken from a study of blood T cell repertoires in COVID-19. Looking at the study overall: Specimens from acute and convalescent COVID-19 originated in the United States, Italy and Spain. T cells, B-cell-depleted T cells, or PBMCs supplied cDNA or gDNA.

In the original analysis: Nucleated cell number was recorded as an estimate derived from reference gene primer amplification. Measured with immunoSEQ multiplex PCR; TCRdb has only the in-frame clones, and not every one. V and J calls plus clone size are reproduced from that table; the DNA served to infer D and trimming. The sample yields about 320,000 clones, 89% seen once. Material for sequencing was PBMCs or T cells enriched from blood (not recorded which). This TCR came from a man aged 55 to 70 who had recovered from COVID-19. J is TRBJ2-3 and V is TRBV27; TRBD1 agrees at 7 bases. CDR3 loop: CASSPGDRQDTQYF. In DNA form, the CDR3 reads TGTGCCAGCAGTCCCGGGGACAGACAAGATACGCAGTATTTT.